This passage covers 2 T cell receptor beta chains from one sample sequenced in a study of cytomegalovirus exposure and HLA in healthy donors. PCR employed 60 Vbeta and 13 Jbeta primers. Method: immunoSEQ multiplex PCR; TCRdb's copy keeps in-frame clones and lacks some. The data contain 75,000 to 95,000 clones, around 77% of them singletons. Sequencing was carried out using PBMCs. These receptors all stem from a man aged 45-65 years in good health and CMV-seronegative.

This sequence joins TRBV21-1 and TRBJ1-5; TRBD1 is the table's D call, not checked against the DNA. TRBV21-1 is labeled a pseudogene. The CDR3 is made up of 14 amino acids. The CDR3 bases are TGTGCCAGCTGTCCAGGGATGAGCAATCAGCCCCAGCATTTT. As protein: CASCPGMSNQPQHF.

The chain recombines TRBV27 with TRBJ2-1; TRBD1 matches 8 bases. V lost 7 bases to trimming and J lost 4 bases; unmatched junction nucleotides: 12. The CDR3 extends over 16 amino acids. CDR1 and CDR2 from the germline V gene are MNHEY and SMNVEV (reference sequence). CDR3 loop: CASNTYGTGLYNEQFF. As DNA, the CDR3 is TGTGCCAGCAATACTTACGGGACAGGACTATACAATGAGCAGTTCTTC.